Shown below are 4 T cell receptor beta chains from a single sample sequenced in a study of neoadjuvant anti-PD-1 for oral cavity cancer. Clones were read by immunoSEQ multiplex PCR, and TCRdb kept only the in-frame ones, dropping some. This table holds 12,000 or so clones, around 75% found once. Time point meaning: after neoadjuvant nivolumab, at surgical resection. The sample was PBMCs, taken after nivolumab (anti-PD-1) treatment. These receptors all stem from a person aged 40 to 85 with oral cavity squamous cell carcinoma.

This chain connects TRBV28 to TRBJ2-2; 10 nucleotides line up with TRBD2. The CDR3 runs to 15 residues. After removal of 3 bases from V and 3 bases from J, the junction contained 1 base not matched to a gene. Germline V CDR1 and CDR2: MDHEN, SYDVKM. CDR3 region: CASSFSGGHTGELFF. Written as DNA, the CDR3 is TGTGCCAGCAGTTTTAGCGGGGGGCACACCGGGGAGCTGTTTTTT.

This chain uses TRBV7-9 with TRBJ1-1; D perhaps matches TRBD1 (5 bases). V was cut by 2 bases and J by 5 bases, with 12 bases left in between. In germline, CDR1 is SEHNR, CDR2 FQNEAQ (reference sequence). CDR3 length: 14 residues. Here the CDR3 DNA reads TGTGCCAGCAGCTTACAGCAGGGTTCAACTGAAGCTTTCTTT. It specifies CASSLQQGSTEAFF. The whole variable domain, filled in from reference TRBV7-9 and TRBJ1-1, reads DTGVSQNPRHKITKRGQNVTFRCDPISEHNRLYWYRQTLGQGPEFLTYFQNEAQLEKSRLLSDRFSAERPKGSFSTLEIQRTEQGDSAMYLCASSLQQGSTEAFFGQGTRLTVV.

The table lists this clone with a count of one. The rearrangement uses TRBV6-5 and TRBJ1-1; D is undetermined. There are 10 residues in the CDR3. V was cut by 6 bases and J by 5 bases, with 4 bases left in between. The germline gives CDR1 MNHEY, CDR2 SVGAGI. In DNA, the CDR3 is TGTGCCAGCAGGGGAACTGAAGCTTTCTTT. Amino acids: CASRGTEAFF.

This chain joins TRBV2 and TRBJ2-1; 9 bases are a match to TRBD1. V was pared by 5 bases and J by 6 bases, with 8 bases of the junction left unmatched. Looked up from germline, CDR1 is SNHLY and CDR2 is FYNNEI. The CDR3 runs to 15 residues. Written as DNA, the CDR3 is TGTGCCAGCAGTCTACAGGGGGCAAGGGGCAATGAGCAGTTCTTC. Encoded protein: CASSLQGARGNEQFF. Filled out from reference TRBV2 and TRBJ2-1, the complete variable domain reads EPEVTQTPSHQVTQMGQEVILRCVPISNHLYFYWYRQILGQKVEFLVSFYNNEISEKSEIFDDQFSVERPDGSNFTLKIRSTKLEDSAMYFCASSLQGARGNEQFFGPGTRLTVL.